The sequence of this TCR beta chain was determined in a study of shared clonotypes between healthy human individuals. Overall study findings and caveats: Limitation of the genetic and exposure-history diversity represented came from the few donors. Only blood was sampled, and tissue TCR repertoires likely differ from blood ones.

With respect to this clone: What it binds is not known.

Only in-frame clones appear in the TCRdb table, and some are missing; sequencing was by immunoSEQ multiplex PCR. Of about 1 million clones listed, roughly 74% were seen once; the top ten hold approximately 0.56%. The germline gives CDR1 SGDLS, CDR2 YYNGEE. V shed 3 bases and J shed 7 bases, with 19 bases lying between them. This CDR3 spans 15 amino acids. This chain connects TRBV9 to TRBJ1-1; D perhaps matches TRBD1 (6 bases). The receptor's source is a man younger than 30 in good health. Some clones in this sample may be carry-over from other donors' samples. The specimen was memory CD4+ T cells from PBMCs. Specified subset: CD45RA-negative fraction. The CDR3 DNA sequence: TGTGCCAGCAGCGGCCCTGTGGGGGGCGGAGGTGAAGCTTTCTTT. Translating gives CASSGPVGGGGEAFF.